The sequence of this TCR beta chain was determined in a study of blood T cell repertoires in COVID-19. Study summary: PBMCs, B-cell-depleted T cells, or T cells provided the cDNA or gDNA that made up the material.

The CDR3 totals 16 residues. With V trimmed by 3 bases and J by 0 bases, 5 bases remained unmatched. Germline V gene lookup returns CDR1 SGDLS and CDR2 YYNGEE. Original handling: How many nucleated cells were present was estimated from reference gene primer amplification. Some clones are missing from TCRdb's copy, which holds only in-frame ones; the method was immunoSEQ multiplex PCR. V, J and clone size derive from that table, while D and trimming were established from the DNA sequence. The sample lists 200,000 to 300,000 clones; roughly 88% were seen once. Recruited during active infection, patients (from Seattle) were subsequently followed longitudinally.

J is TRBJ1-3 and V is TRBV9; TRBD1 matches 8 bases. Sequenced material: peripheral blood. The sequence derives from a woman under 40 with COVID-19, enrolled during active disease. The CDR3 region has the DNA TGTGCCAGCAGCGCCGGACAGGGTTTCTCTGGAAACACCATATATTTT. Translation: CASSAGQGFSGNTIYF.